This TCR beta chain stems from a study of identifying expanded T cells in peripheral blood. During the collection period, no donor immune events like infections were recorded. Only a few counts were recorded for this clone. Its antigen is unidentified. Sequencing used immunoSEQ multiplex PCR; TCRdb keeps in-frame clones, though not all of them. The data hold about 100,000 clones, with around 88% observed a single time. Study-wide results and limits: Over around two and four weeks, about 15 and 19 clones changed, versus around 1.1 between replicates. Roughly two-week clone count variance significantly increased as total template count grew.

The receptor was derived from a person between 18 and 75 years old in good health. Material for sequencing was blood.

CDR3 amino acids: CASGPGPRFYEQYF. CDR3 DNA: TGTGCCAGCGGCCCCGGGCCCAGGTTTTACGAGCAGTACTTC. The chain joins TRBV6-5 to TRBJ2-7, with D unclear. Germline V lookup: CDR1 MNHEY, CDR2 SVGAGI. This CDR3 contains 14 residues. Trimming cost V 8 bases and J 4 bases, with 18 bases left between them.